The 11 T cell receptor beta chains below were found in one sample sequenced in a study of blood T cell repertoires in COVID-19. Assay used: immunoSEQ multiplex PCR; TCRdb lists only in-frame clones, some missing. The sample carries roughly 120,000 clones, 60% to 85% recorded once. What was sequenced was peripheral blood. All receptors come from a human donor in a cohort sampled during active or convalescent COVID-19.

This clone showed up just a few times. V gene TRBV6-6 combines with J gene TRBJ1-3; TRBD1 aligns across 8 bases. This CDR3 region has 16 residues. V was clipped by 3 bases and J by 8 bases; unmatched bases: 12. Germline V gene lookup returns CDR1 MNHNY and CDR2 SVGAGI (reference sequence). For the CDR3, the DNA is TGTGCCAGCAGTTATGGGGACAGGAGGTCGGGGGACACCATATATTTT. It codes for CASSYGDRRSGDTIYF.

This chain links TRBV4-3 with TRBJ2-5; D call uncertain. V shed 0 bases and J shed 5 bases, with 10 bases lying between them. Per the germline V gene, CDR1 is LGHNA and CDR2 is YSLEER. The CDR3 is 14 amino acids. CDR3 sequence (DNA): TGCGCCAGCAGCCAAGATTTACGGTTCGAGACCCAGTACTTC. Translated, it gives CASSQDLRFETQYF.

This chain uses TRBV4-3 with TRBJ2-5; 10 positions match TRBD2. The CDR3 covers 16 residues. V trimming: 0 bases; J trimming: 6 bases; junction bases outside the gene matches: 7. Per germline, CDR1 LGHNA and CDR2 YSLEER. The CDR3 here is CASSQDLSGRGQTQYF. DNA of the CDR3: TGCGCCAGCAGCCAAGACCTAAGCGGGAGGGGGCAGACCCAGTACTTC.

This clone has just a few counts. CDR3 DNA: TGTGCCAGTAGTATCTCAGGGGGTGACGCTGAAGCTTTCTTT. This gives the protein CASSISGGDAEAFF. The rearrangement uses TRBV19 and TRBJ1-1; TRBD1 matches at 7 bases. CDR1 is LNHDA and CDR2 is SQIVND in the germline V gene (reference sequence). The CDR3 loop spans 14 amino acids. J gave up 6 bases and V 3 bases, and 7 bases lay outside the gene matches.

This chain connects TRBV3-1 (or the pseudogene TRBV3-2) to TRBJ2-7, with D possibly TRBD2 on 5 matching bases. The CDR3 has 12 residues. Trimming removed 8 bases at V and 1 base at J, with 9 bases between. Germline CDR1 reads LGHDT; CDR2 reads YNNKEL (reference sequence). The CDR3 reads CASGERSYEQYF. The CDR3 DNA is TGTGCCAGCGGCGAGCGGTCCTACGAGCAGTACTTC.

V usage is TRBV5-8 and J usage is TRBJ2-7; 7 bases align to TRBD1. This CDR3 is built from 14 residues. The V gene end was trimmed by 0 bases and the J gene end by 3 bases; junction bases not matched to a gene: 3. CDR1 SGHTS and CDR2 YDEGEE come from the germline V gene. CDR3 nucleotides: TGTGCCAGCAGCTTGGAATGGGACAGCTACGAGCAGTACTTC. Translation gives CASSLEWDSYEQYF.

This sequence joins TRBV15 and TRBJ1-1, with unresolved D. The CDR3 length is 13 residues. Germline loops: CDR1 LNHNV, CDR2 YYDKDF (reference sequence). The germline V and J ends were trimmed by 1 base and 1 base, with 4 bases remaining between them. CDR3 in DNA: TGTGCCACCAGCAGAGTGAGGAACACTGAAGCTTTCTTT. Translation gives CATSRVRNTEAFF.

The CDR3 region is CASRGSGSYNSPLHF. CDR3 nucleotide sequence: TGTGCCAGCAGGGGCAGTGGCTCCTATAATTCACCCCTCCACTTT. This rearrangement joins TRBV7-9 to TRBJ1-6; D gene uncertain. The ends were cut back, 6 bases at V and 0 bases at J, with 9 bases in the middle. Germline values: CDR1 SEHNR, CDR2 FQNEAQ (reference sequence). The CDR3 runs to 15 residues. Filled out from reference TRBV7-9 and TRBJ1-6, the complete variable domain reads DTGVSQNPRHKITKRGQNVTFRCDPISEHNRLYWYRQTLGQGPEFLTYFQNEAQLEKSRLLSDRFSAERPKGSFSTLEIQRTEQGDSAMYLCASRGSGSYNSPLHFGNGTRLTVT.

The chain carries TRBV6-6 and TRBJ2-7, with TRBD2 matching over 10 bases. The V and J ends lost 3 bases and 4 bases, in that order; junction bases with no gene match: 9. The CDR3 runs 16 residues. Germline assignment: CDR1 MNHNY and CDR2 SVGAGI (reference sequence). The CDR3 bases are TGTGCCAGCAGTTATCAAGCGGGAGGGCCTTCTTACGAGCAGTACTTC. Protein sequence: CASSYQAGGPSYEQYF.

The chain links TRBV7-2 to TRBJ2-3, with a possible D match to TRBD2 (6 bases). Per the germline V gene, CDR1 is SGHTA and CDR2 is FQGNSA. The CDR3 consists of 15 residues. Deletions cut 1 base from V and 4 bases from J, with 12 bases between. The CDR3 DNA sequence: TGTGCCAGCAGCTTAGGTCCGGGAGTGGCAGATACGCAGTATTTT. Amino acids: CASSLGPGVADTQYF.

The chain joins TRBV5-4 to TRBJ1-2, with 11 nucleotides matching TRBD1. After removal of 3 bases from V and 6 bases from J, the junction contained 13 bases not matched to a gene. The CDR3 runs to 17 residues. Germline CDR1 is SGHNT and CDR2 is YYREEE (reference sequence). The CDR3 DNA sequence: TGTGCCAGCAGCTCAGGAAGGACAGGGGGCGGTCGAAATGGCTACACCTTC. Protein sequence: CASSSGRTGGGRNGYTF.